The rows below give T cell receptor beta chains drawn from one sample of a study of a mutant IDH1 vaccine in newly diagnosed glioma. TCRdb keeps only in-frame clones here, not all; method: immunoSEQ multiplex PCR. The top ten hold over 3.5% of the sample, which has 50,000 to 70,000 clones, about 85% seen once. Their target antigens are unknown. This specimen consisted of PBMCs, obtained from a glioma patient whose treatment included an IDH1 peptide vaccine. These receptor sequences come from a man aged 30 to 45 with glioma. The CDR3 runs from the conserved cysteine through the conserved F or W. D genes are given only for firm matches. Clone size appears in some rows only: once, few, many, or a class for an expanded clone.

V	size	J	D	CDR3	DNA
TRBV13	-	TRBJ1-1	-	CASSLGRGRRAFF	TGTGCCAGCAGCTTAGGCCGGGGGAGGAGAGCTTTCTTT
TRBV20-1	-	TRBJ1-2	-	CSASGWDGYTF	TGCAGTGCTAGCGGGTGGGATGGCTACACCTTC
TRBV6-1	-	TRBJ1-2	-	CASSDRVIYGYTF	TGTGCCAGCAGTGACAGGGTCATCTATGGCTACACCTTC
TRBV25-1	-	TRBJ2-7	-	CASSLSQGAYEQYF	TGTGCCAGCAGTTTATCACAGGGAGCCTACGAGCAGTACTTC
TRBV7-8	-	TRBJ2-7	-	CASSLVRAGYEQYF	TGTGCCAGCAGCTTAGTCAGGGCTGGGTACGAGCAGTACTTC
TRBV27	-	TRBJ2-7	-	CASSLSIGSYEQYF	TGTGCCAGCAGTTTATCTATCGGCTCCTACGAGCAGTACTTC
TRBV5-5	-	TRBJ1-6	-	CASSLGGNSPLHF	TGTGCCAGCAGTCTCGGGGGTAATTCACCCCTCCACTTT
TRBV18	few	TRBJ1-5	-	CASSPTTVKNSNQPQHF	TGTGCCAGCTCACCAACGACAGTCAAGAATAGCAATCAGCCCCAGCATTTT
TRBV19	-	TRBJ1-3	-	CASSSFDRPGNTIYF	TGTGCCAGTAGTTCTTTCGACCGTCCTGGAAACACCATATATTTT
TRBV19	-	TRBJ2-7	-	CASSMGVDSYEQYF	TGTGCCAGTAGTATGGGAGTTGACAGCTACGAGCAGTACTTC
TRBV18	-	TRBJ1-4	TRBD1	CASSPVRDREEKLFF	TGTGCCAGCTCACCCGTCCGGGACAGGGAGGAAAAACTGTTTTTT
TRBV18	once	TRBJ1-2	-	CASSPNREYGYTF	TGTGCCAGCTCACCGAACAGGGAATATGGCTACACCTTC
TRBV18	few	TRBJ1-1	TRBD1	CASSQGQGMNTEAFF	TGTGCCAGCTCCCAGGGACAGGGGATGAACACTGAAGCTTTCTTT
TRBV11-2	-	TRBJ2-1	TRBD2	CASSLKLSTSGGVGQFF	TGTGCCAGCAGCTTAAAGCTGTCGACTAGCGGGGGGGTCGGGCAGTTCTTC
TRBV7-9	-	TRBJ2-3	TRBD2	CASTPRGVETDTQYF	TGTGCCAGCACCCCACGGGGGGTAGAGACAGATACGCAGTATTTT
TRBV2	-	TRBJ2-6	-	CASRFRGTGANVLTF	TGTGCCAGCAGATTCAGGGGCACAGGGGCCAACGTCCTGACTTTC
TRBV11-2	-	TRBJ2-7	-	CASDPGGLSYEQYF	TGTGCCAGCGACCCCGGGGGGCTCTCCTACGAGCAGTACTTC
TRBV7-9	-	TRBJ1-4	TRBD1	CASSLTTGEGEKLFF	TGTGCCAGCAGCTTAACAACAGGGGAAGGGGAAAAACTGTTTTTT
TRBV28	-	TRBJ2-4	TRBD2	CASSLYGGENIQYF	TGTGCCAGCAGTTTATACGGGGGGGAAAACATTCAGTACTTC
TRBV6-5	-	TRBJ2-7	-	CASRPRDLSYEQYF	TGTGCCAGCAGACCTCGGGACCTCTCCTACGAGCAGTACTTC